The 5 T cell receptor beta chains reported below all come from one sample, sequenced in a study of Ad26.COV2.S vaccination and SARS-CoV-2 variants. The treatment was: some 20 received Ad26.COV2.S at low or high dose, single or two shots; 5 received placebo; per-sample allocation not given. Day 63 following the first vaccine or placebo injection was when the samples were taken. TCRdb keeps only in-frame clones here, not all; method: immunoSEQ multiplex PCR. Of about 320,000 clones in the sample, more than 70% were seen once. Material: peripheral blood, obtained in a trial of Ad26.COV2.S vaccine versus placebo. These receptors originate from a person aged 18-65 years who received the Ad26.COV2.S COVID-19 vaccine or a placebo.

This clone appeared once. The CDR3 DNA sequence: TGTGCCAGCAGTTACTCGAGGGACACAGATACGCAGTATTTT. Amino acid sequence: CASSYSRDTDTQYF. V gene TRBV6-5 combines with J gene TRBJ2-3, with D possibly TRBD2 on 5 matching bases. Germline-derived CDR1 and CDR2 are MNHEY and SVGAGI. The V end was cut by 0 bases, the J end by 2 bases, with 6 bases between. The CDR3 is 14 amino acids.

The chain has TRBV7-9 and TRBJ1-3; possible D gene TRBD1, 6 bases. V was cut by 5 bases and J by 6 bases, with 14 bases left in between. Germline-derived CDR1 and CDR2 are SEHNR and FQNEAQ (reference sequence). The CDR3 spans 14 residues. The CDR3 bases are TGTGCCAGCAGCCAACAGGGAACTGAAAACACCATATATTTT. This sequence encodes CASSQQGTENTIYF.

The chain uses TRBV18 and TRBJ2-2; 10 nucleotides agree with TRBD1. The CDR3 has 15 amino acids. Germline V gene lookup returns CDR1 KGHSH and CDR2 LQKENI. Trimming removed 3 bases from V and 4 bases from J; junction bases left unmatched: 2. CDR3 in amino acids: CASSPGQGSTGELFF. For the CDR3, the DNA is TGTGCCAGCTCACCGGGACAGGGGTCCACCGGGGAGCTGTTTTTT. The variable domain in full, with the rest retrieved from reference TRBV18 and TRBJ2-2, is NAGVMQNPRHLVRRRGQEARLRCSPMKGHSHVYWYRQLPEEGLKFMVYLQKENIIDESGMPKERFSAEFPKEGPSILRIQQVVRGDSAAYFCASSPGQGSTGELFFGEGSRLTVL.

The rearrangement joins TRBV12-3 or TRBV12-4 to TRBJ2-3, with 8 nucleotides matching TRBD1. The ends lost 6 bases at V and 6 bases at J; junction bases unmatched: 5. The CDR3 contains 13 residues. The CDR3 region is CASRAGGKDTQYF. CDR3 sequence (DNA): TGTGCCAGCAGGGCAGGGGGCAAGGATACGCAGTATTTT.

This chain connects TRBV19 to TRBJ1-2; D uncertain. The CDR3 runs to 16 residues. V shed 3 bases and J shed 8 bases, with 22 bases lying between them. CDR1 LNHDA and CDR2 SQIVND come from the germline V gene (reference sequence). This CDR3 reads CASSIPPVPPSGGYTF. The CDR3 nucleotides read TGTGCCAGTAGTATTCCCCCAGTTCCCCCATCGGGCGGCTACACCTTC.